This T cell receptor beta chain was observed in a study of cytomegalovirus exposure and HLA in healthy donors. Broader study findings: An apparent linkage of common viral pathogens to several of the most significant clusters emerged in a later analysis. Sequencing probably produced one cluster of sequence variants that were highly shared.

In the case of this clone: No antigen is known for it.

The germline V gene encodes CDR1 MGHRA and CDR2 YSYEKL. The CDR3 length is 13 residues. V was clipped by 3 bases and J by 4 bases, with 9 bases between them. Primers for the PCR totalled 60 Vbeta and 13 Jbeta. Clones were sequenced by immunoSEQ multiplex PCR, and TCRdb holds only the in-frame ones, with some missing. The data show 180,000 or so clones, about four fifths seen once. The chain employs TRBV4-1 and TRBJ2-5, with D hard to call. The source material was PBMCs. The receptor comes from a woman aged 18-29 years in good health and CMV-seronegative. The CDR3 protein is CASSQAPRETQYF. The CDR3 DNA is TGCGCCAGCAGCCAGGCACCTCGAGAGACCCAGTACTTC.